What follows are 21 T cell receptor beta chains derived from one specimen sequenced in a study of blood T cell repertoires in COVID-19. The repertoire was sequenced with immunoSEQ multiplex PCR; TCRdb's copy has only in-frame clones and lacks some. The top ten clones hold roughly 4.8% of a sample with about 54,000 clones, approximately 87% of them seen once. Sample: peripheral blood. The receptor set was obtained from a middle-aged man with active COVID-19.

V gene TRBV9 combines with J gene TRBJ2-3; TRBD2 agrees at 13 bases. J gave up 4 bases and V 4 bases, and 9 bases lay outside the gene matches. CDR1 and CDR2 from the germline V gene are SGDLS and YYNGEE. The CDR3 sequence is 17 residues long. The CDR3 DNA follows: TGTGCCAGCAGCTCCGGACTAGCGGGAGTGAGGGCAGATACGCAGTATTTT. Its protein is CASSSGLAGVRADTQYF. Based on the CDR3 plus reference TRBV9 and TRBJ2-3, the full variable domain is DSGVTQTPKHLITATGQRVTLRCSPRSGDLSVYWYQQSLDQGLQFLIQYYNGEERAKGNILERFSAQQFPDLHSELNLSSLELGDSALYFCASSSGLAGVRADTQYFGPGTRLTVL.

This clone came up once. This rearrangement joins TRBV5-1 to TRBJ1-2; no clear D gene. Germline assignment: CDR1 SGHRS and CDR2 YFSETQ. The CDR3 runs 15 residues. V was shortened by 0 bases and J by 4 bases, with 13 bases between the two germline ends. The CDR3 nucleotides read TGCGCCAGCAGCTTGGATCGGGGTGGGCGCTATGGCTACACCTTC. This codes for CASSLDRGGRYGYTF.

The CDR3 loop is CASSPTEGSGNTIYF. CDR3 sequence (DNA): TGCGCCAGCAGCCCGACAGAAGGCTCTGGAAACACCATATATTTT. This rearrangement joins TRBV4-1 to TRBJ1-3; possible D gene TRBD1, 5 bases. V lost 4 bases to trimming and J lost 0 bases, with 10 bases between them. Germline V gives CDR1 MGHRA, CDR2 YSYEKL. This CDR3 is built from 15 residues.

This chain uses TRBV10-1 with TRBJ2-3; D is perhaps TRBD2 (5 bases). Looked up from germline, CDR1 is WNHNN and CDR2 is SYGVQD (reference sequence). The V and J ends lost 3 bases and 1 base respectively, with 8 bases between them. The CDR3 contains 14 residues. This CDR3 reads CASSDRRGTDTQYF. CDR3 DNA sequence: TGCGCCAGCAGTGACCGGCGGGGCACAGATACGCAGTATTTT.

V is TRBV28 and J is TRBJ2-7, with 10 bases identical to TRBD2. CDR3 size: 16 residues. V trimming: 6 bases; J trimming: 3 bases; junction bases outside the gene matches: 11. Germline assignment: CDR1 MDHEN and CDR2 SYDVKM. The CDR3 DNA reads TGTGCCAGCAGACCTGGGGGCCTAGCGGGAGTCTACGAGCAGTACTTC. Amino acid sequence: CASRPGGLAGVYEQYF.

This clone was counted once. This chain joins TRBV5-1 and TRBJ2-6; D unclear. The length of the CDR3 is 18 residues. The V and J ends lost 0 bases and 0 bases respectively, with 13 bases between them. Germline loops: CDR1 SGHRS, CDR2 YFSETQ. CDR3 loop: CASSLDGDPSSGANVLTF. The CDR3 nucleotides read TGCGCCAGCAGCTTGGACGGAGATCCTAGCTCTGGGGCCAACGTCCTGACTTTC.

V gene TRBV4-2 combines with J gene TRBJ1-2, with D possibly TRBD1 on 6 matching bases. The CDR3 is 12 amino acids. Trimming left V 4 bases short and J 6 bases short, with 9 bases between. The germline V gene has CDR1 LGHNA and CDR2 YNFKEQ. This CDR3 reads CASSRTENGYTF. DNA for the CDR3: TGTGCCAGCAGCCGGACAGAGAATGGCTACACCTTC.

The rearrangement uses TRBV19 and TRBJ1-4; TRBD1 aligns across 9 bases. Trimming cost V 5 bases and J 7 bases; bases outside gene matches: 11. This CDR3 is 16 amino acids long. Germline loops: CDR1 LNHDA, CDR2 SQIVND (reference sequence). The CDR3 sequence is CASSVPSQGAGEKLFF. CDR3 coding DNA: TGTGCCAGTAGTGTACCTTCACAGGGGGCAGGTGAAAAACTGTTTTTT.

The chain recombines TRBV6-1 with TRBJ2-7; 8 bases are a match to TRBD2. Looked up from germline, CDR1 is MNHNS and CDR2 is SASEGT. The CDR3 covers 16 residues. J was trimmed by 7 bases and V by 4 bases; bases with no gene match: 15. The CDR3 is CASSVPAGAPNGEQYF. Here the CDR3 DNA reads TGTGCCAGCAGTGTTCCAGCGGGAGCCCCTAATGGGGAGCAGTACTTC.

The chain couples TRBV3-1 (or the pseudogene TRBV3-2) to TRBJ1-6; D is ambiguous. The CDR3 consists of 15 residues. Germline CDR1 is LGHDT and CDR2 is YNNKEL (reference sequence). Trimming stripped 2 bases from V and 7 bases from J, with 12 bases between. CDR3 protein: CASSQSRGGNSPLHF. CDR3 DNA: TGTGCCAGCAGCCAAAGTCGGGGAGGCAATTCACCCCTCCACTTT.

The V gene is TRBV2, the J gene TRBJ2-3, with 10 bases that match TRBD2. The CDR3 has 15 residues. Germline CDR1 reads SNHLY; CDR2 reads FYNNEI. With 6 bases clipped from V and 0 bases from J, the junction kept 3 bases outside the gene matches. CDR3 DNA: TGTGCCAGCAGGAAGACTAGCGGGAGCACAGATACGCAGTATTTT. As protein: CASRKTSGSTDTQYF. Full variable domain (outside the CDR3, taken from reference TRBV2 and TRBJ2-3): EPEVTQTPSHQVTQMGQEVILRCVPISNHLYFYWYRQILGQKVEFLVSFYNNEISEKSEIFDDQFSVERPDGSNFTLKIRSTKLEDSAMYFCASRKTSGSTDTQYFGPGTRLTVL.

The chain couples TRBV7-6 to TRBJ2-2, with D tentatively TRBD1 (7 bases). CDR3 length: 16 residues. The germline V gene has CDR1 SGHVS and CDR2 FNYEAQ. Deletions cut 5 bases from V and 5 bases from J, with 18 bases between. The CDR3 loop is CASSPRGRGVTGELFF. The CDR3 nucleotides are TGTGCCAGCAGCCCAAGGGGCAGGGGGGTAACCGGGGAGCTGTTTTTT.

This clone showed up just once. The rearrangement links TRBV5-6 to TRBJ2-4; D is perhaps TRBD1 (6 bases). The germline V gene encodes CDR1 SGHDT and CDR2 YYEEEE. CDR3 size: 13 residues. Trimming removed 0 bases at V and 12 bases at J, with 13 bases between. The CDR3 DNA follows: TGTGCCAGCAGCTTGGAGGGGACACGGCGTCAGTACTTC. It encodes CASSLEGTRRQYF.

The CDR3 here is CASSFRGTGANVLTF. The CDR3 DNA reads TGTGCCAGCAGTTTTCGGGGAACTGGGGCCAACGTCCTGACTTTC. The chain combines TRBV28 with TRBJ2-6; TRBD2 is a possible D gene (5 bases). Per the germline V gene, CDR1 is MDHEN and CDR2 is SYDVKM. V dropped 3 bases and J dropped 2 bases, with 8 bases sitting between them. CDR3 length: 15 residues.

This clone was seen once. The V gene is TRBV5-1, the J gene TRBJ2-2, with D unresolved. The germline CDR1 and CDR2 sequences are SGHRS and YFSETQ. This CDR3 is 14 amino acids long. V lost 0 bases and J 6 bases, leaving 9 bases between the germline ends. CDR3 in amino acids: CASSLGPSAGELFF. The CDR3 DNA sequence: TGCGCCAGCAGCTTGGGTCCAAGCGCCGGGGAGCTGTTTTTT.

This clone appeared a single time. The chain uses TRBV5-1 and TRBJ2-7; TRBD1 agrees at 8 bases. Per the germline V gene, CDR1 is SGHRS and CDR2 is YFSETQ. The CDR3 spans 15 residues. J was trimmed by 7 bases and V by 0 bases; bases with no gene match: 9. The CDR3 DNA reads as TGCGCCAGCAGCTTGGGAGGACAGGGTGTCGGGGAGCAGTACTTC. Protein sequence: CASSLGGQGVGEQYF.

This rearrangement joins TRBV28 to TRBJ2-1; D is undetermined. Germline V gene data show CDR1 as MDHEN and CDR2 as SYDVKM. The CDR3 is 16 amino acids. Trimming took off 3 bases at V and 5 bases at J, with 17 bases between the two ends. The CDR3 sequence is CASSLVRLDYDNEQFF. DNA of the CDR3: TGTGCCAGCAGTTTGGTTCGGCTAGATTATGACAATGAGCAGTTCTTC.

The CDR3 nucleotides are TGTGCCAGCAGCCAAGCGGGGGGTATCGCCGGGGAGCTGTTTTTT. Its protein is CASSQAGGIAGELFF. The chain uses TRBV3-1 (or the pseudogene TRBV3-2) and TRBJ2-2; 7 bases are shared with TRBD2. The V and J ends lost 1 base and 6 bases, in that order; junction bases with no gene match: 5. The CDR3 contains 15 residues. From germline, CDR1 is LGHDT and CDR2 YNNKEL (reference sequence).

The genes are TRBV18 and TRBJ2-2, with TRBD1 matching over 7 bases. V trimming: 3 bases; J trimming: 5 bases; junction bases outside the gene matches: 9. The length of the CDR3 is 16 residues. From germline, CDR1 is KGHSH and CDR2 LQKENI. CDR3 DNA sequence: TGTGCCAGCTCACCGGAAACCGGGACAGTGACCGGGGAGCTGTTTTTT. This translates into CASSPETGTVTGELFF.

The chain joins TRBV6-1 to TRBJ2-7, with D possibly matching TRBD1 (5 bases). V was pared by 2 bases and J by 5 bases, with 7 bases between. This CDR3 region has 12 residues. Germline V CDR1 and CDR2: MNHNS, SASEGT. The CDR3 sequence is CASSERGHEQYF. The CDR3 DNA is TGTGCCAGCAGTGAAAGGGGTCACGAGCAGTACTTC.

CDR3 sequence reads: CASSFLLAPPDTQYF. In DNA, the CDR3 is TGTGCCAGCAGCTTCCTACTAGCGCCCCCAGATACGCAGTATTTT. The gene calls are TRBV7-3 and TRBJ2-3; TRBD2 agrees at 7 bases. J gave up 4 bases and V 3 bases, and 7 bases lay outside the gene matches. The CDR3 spans 15 residues. CDR1 SGHTA and CDR2 FQGTGA come from the germline V gene.